A single sample is the source of the 2 T cell receptor beta chains below, sequenced in a study of brain T cells in children with intractable seizures. Sequenced by immunoSEQ multiplex PCR; TCRdb stores in-frame clones only, minus some. The sample lists about 320,000 clones, about 93% occurring once. Time point here: blood from clinic visit 5 months post-surgery; TSC patient then seizure free. Source: peripheral blood, taken more than 4 months after surgery. The receptors derive from a boy younger than two with tuberous sclerosis and intractable seizures.

The chain links TRBV5-1 to TRBJ2-1; 10 bases line up with TRBD2. Trimming cost V 4 bases and J 13 bases; bases outside gene matches: 11. This CDR3 spans 14 amino acids. CDR1 and CDR2 (germline): SGHRS, YFSETQ. The CDR3 bases are TGCGCCAGCAGCCCAACGGCTAGCGGGAGTTTCCAGTTCTTC. Residues: CASSPTASGSFQFF.

The chain links TRBV5-1 to TRBJ2-7; D may be TRBD2 (6 bases). Germline values: CDR1 SGHRS, CDR2 YFSETQ. The CDR3 is 14 amino acids. Trimming stripped 4 bases from V and 2 bases from J, with 13 bases between. The DNA of the CDR3 is TGCGCCAGCAGCCCCCGGGACTCCACCTACGAGCAGTACTTC. Protein: CASSPRDSTYEQYF.